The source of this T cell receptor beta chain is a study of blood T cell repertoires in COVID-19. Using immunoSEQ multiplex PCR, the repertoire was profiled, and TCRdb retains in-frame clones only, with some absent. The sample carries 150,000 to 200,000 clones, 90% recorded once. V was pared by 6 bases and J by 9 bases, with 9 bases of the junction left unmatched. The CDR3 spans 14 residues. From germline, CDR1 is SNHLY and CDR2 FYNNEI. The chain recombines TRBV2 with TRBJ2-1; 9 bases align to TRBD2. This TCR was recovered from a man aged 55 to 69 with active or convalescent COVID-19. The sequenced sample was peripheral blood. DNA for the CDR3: TGTGCCAGCAGCGGTGCAGCGGGGGGCCGTGAGCAGTTCTTC. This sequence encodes CASSGAAGGREQFF.